The 5 T cell receptor beta chains below all came from one sample that was sequenced in a study of blood T cell repertoires in COVID-19. Repertoires were generated with immunoSEQ multiplex PCR, while TCRdb's copy carries only in-frame clones and drops some. The sample lists 100,000 to 150,000 clones; under 80% were seen once. The sample was peripheral blood. The receptors here all came from a middle-aged man with acute or convalescent COVID-19.

The chain is built from TRBV5-1 and TRBJ1-3, with D hard to call. The CDR3 has 14 residues. Trimming left V 4 bases short and J 0 bases short, with 8 bases between. The germline V gene encodes CDR1 SGHRS and CDR2 YFSETQ. The CDR3 spells CASSRAASGNTIYF. The CDR3 DNA is TGCGCCAGCAGCAGAGCTGCCTCTGGAAACACCATATATTTT.

This clone has only one observation. J is TRBJ1-6 and V is TRBV20-1, with D possibly TRBD1 on 6 matching bases. Germline CDR1 and CDR2: DFQATT and SNEGSKA (reference sequence). The CDR3 covers 11 residues. The V end lost 4 bases, the J end lost 13 bases, and 11 bases lay between the germline ends. The CDR3 sequence: CSAIAGAPLHF. DNA for the CDR3: TGCAGTGCTATAGCGGGGGCGCCCCTCCACTTT.

The chain recombines TRBV10-1 with TRBJ2-1, with a possible D match to TRBD2 (6 bases). The germline V and J ends were trimmed by 4 bases and 7 bases, with 14 bases remaining between them. The V gene's germline CDR1 is WNHNN and CDR2 SYGVQD (reference sequence). The CDR3 extends over 14 amino acids. For the CDR3, the DNA is TGCGCCAGCAGTGCCGGGGGTAGTGCAAATGAGCAGTTCTTC. It encodes CASSAGGSANEQFF.

This sequence joins TRBV10-1 and TRBJ2-7; D perhaps matches TRBD2 (5 bases). Deletions cut 4 bases from V and 5 bases from J, with 15 bases between. The CDR3 runs 14 residues. The germline gives CDR1 WNHNN, CDR2 SYGVQD (reference sequence). DNA for the CDR3: TGCGCCAGCAGTGGTCCCGTGGACTCTCACGAGCAGTACTTC. Its protein product is CASSGPVDSHEQYF.

J is TRBJ2-3 and V is TRBV5-4; D might be TRBD2 (7 bases). Trimming cost V 0 bases and J 4 bases, with 27 bases left between them. The germline V gene has CDR1 SGHNT and CDR2 YYREEE (reference sequence). The CDR3 extends over 20 amino acids. The CDR3 bases are TGTGCCAGCAGCTTGGCCCCGGGATACGGCAGGGGACTACCCGCAGATACGCAGTATTTT. This codes for CASSLAPGYGRGLPADTQYF.